This TCR beta chain was recovered during a study of cytomegalovirus exposure and HLA in healthy donors. Study outcomes and limitations: Later on, a genetic analysis was performed. It linked a missense variant in DCLRE1C with V- and J-gene trimming of TCR beta.

Comment on this clone: Antigen unknown.

Germline V CDR1 and CDR2: KGHSH, LQKENI. V was clipped by 8 bases and J by 2 bases, with 14 bases between them. The length of the CDR3 is 14 residues. PCR involved 60 Vbeta and 13 Jbeta primers. This table comes from immunoSEQ multiplex PCR, and its TCRdb copy is limited to in-frame clones, with some not included. This table has tens of thousands of clones, around 78% appearing once. The sequence was obtained from a female donor in good health and CMV-seronegative. Sequences were obtained from PBMCs. The rearrangement uses TRBV18 and TRBJ2-3; TRBD1 might be the D (6 bases). CDR3: CASLLQGPTDTQYF. The DNA for the CDR3 is TGTGCCAGCCTGTTACAGGGCCCCACAGATACGCAGTATTTT.